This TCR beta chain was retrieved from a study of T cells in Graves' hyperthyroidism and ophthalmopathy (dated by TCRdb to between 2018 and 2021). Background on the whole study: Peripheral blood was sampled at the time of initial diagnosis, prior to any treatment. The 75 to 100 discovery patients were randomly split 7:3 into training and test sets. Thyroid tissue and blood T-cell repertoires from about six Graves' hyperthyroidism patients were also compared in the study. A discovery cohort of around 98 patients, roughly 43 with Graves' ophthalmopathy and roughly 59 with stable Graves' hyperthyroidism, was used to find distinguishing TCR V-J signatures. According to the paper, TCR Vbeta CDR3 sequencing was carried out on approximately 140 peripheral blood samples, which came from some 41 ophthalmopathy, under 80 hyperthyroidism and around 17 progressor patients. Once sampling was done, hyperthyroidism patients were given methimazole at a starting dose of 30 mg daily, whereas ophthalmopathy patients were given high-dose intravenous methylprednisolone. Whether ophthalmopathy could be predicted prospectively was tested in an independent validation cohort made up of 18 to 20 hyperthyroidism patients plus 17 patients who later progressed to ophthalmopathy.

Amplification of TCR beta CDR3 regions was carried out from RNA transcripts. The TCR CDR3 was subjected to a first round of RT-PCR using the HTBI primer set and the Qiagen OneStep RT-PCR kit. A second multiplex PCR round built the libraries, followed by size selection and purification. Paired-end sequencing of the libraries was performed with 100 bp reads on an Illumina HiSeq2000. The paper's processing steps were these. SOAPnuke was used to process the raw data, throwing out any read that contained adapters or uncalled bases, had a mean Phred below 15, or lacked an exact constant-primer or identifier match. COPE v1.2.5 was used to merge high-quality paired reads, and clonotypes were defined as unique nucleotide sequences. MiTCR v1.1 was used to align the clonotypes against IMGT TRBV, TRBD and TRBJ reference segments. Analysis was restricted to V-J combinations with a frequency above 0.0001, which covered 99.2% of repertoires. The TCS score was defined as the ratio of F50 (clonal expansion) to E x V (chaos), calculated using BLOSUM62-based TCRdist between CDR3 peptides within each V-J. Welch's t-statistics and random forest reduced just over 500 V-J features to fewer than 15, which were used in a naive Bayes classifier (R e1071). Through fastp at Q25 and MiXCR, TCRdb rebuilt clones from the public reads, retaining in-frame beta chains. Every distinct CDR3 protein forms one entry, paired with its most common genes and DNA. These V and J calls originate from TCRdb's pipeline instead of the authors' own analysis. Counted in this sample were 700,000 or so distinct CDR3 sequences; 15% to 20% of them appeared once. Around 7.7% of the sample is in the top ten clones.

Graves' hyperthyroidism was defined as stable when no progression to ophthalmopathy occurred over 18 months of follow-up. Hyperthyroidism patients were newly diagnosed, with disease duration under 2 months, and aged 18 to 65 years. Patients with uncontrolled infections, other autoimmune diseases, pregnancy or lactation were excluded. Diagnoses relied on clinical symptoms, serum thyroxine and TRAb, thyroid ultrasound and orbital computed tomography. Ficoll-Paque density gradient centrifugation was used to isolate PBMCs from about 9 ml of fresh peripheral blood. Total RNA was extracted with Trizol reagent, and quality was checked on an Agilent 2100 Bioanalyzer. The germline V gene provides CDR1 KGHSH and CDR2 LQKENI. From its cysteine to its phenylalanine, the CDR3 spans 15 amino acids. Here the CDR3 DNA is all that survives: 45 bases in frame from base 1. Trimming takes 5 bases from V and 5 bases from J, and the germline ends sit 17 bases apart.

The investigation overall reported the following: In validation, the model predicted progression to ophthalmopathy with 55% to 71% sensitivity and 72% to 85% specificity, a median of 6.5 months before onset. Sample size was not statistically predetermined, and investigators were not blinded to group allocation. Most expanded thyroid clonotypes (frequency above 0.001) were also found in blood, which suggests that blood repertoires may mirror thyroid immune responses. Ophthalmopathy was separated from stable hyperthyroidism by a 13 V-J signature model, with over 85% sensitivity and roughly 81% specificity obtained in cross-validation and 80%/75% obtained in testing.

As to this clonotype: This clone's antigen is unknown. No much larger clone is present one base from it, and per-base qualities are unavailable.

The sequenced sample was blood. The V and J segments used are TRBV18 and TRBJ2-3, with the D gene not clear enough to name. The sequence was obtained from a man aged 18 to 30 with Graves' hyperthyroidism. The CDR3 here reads CASSILYRQEDTQYF. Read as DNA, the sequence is TGTGCCAGCTCAATCCTTTATCGTCAAGAAGATACGCAGTATTTT.